This entry concerns a single T cell receptor beta chain. Libraries were prepared by immunoSEQ multiplex PCR; TCRdb keeps only in-frame clonotypes and omits some of them. The table records some 900,000 clones, 60% to 85% of them present only once. This CDR3 contains 15 residues. Germline CDR1 reads MGHRA; CDR2 reads YSYEKL. Trimming pared 7 bases from V and 4 bases from J, leaving 16 bases between. This sample is drawn from a study of shared clonotypes between healthy human individuals. The sequencing sample was made of memory CD4+ T cells sorted from blood. Subset meaning: CD45RA-negative fraction. The TCR sequence derives from a man between 18 and 35 years old in good health. The rearrangement uses TRBV4-1 and TRBJ1-4; possibly TRBD1 for D (6 bases). The CDR3 nucleotides read TGCGCCAGCAAACAAGGACAGACACATAATGAAAAACTGTTTTTT. As protein: CASKQGQTHNEKLFF.